Listed below are T cell receptor beta chains from one sample, sequenced in a study of OX40 agonist ivuxolimab in advanced cancers. Here immunoSEQ multiplex PCR was the method, and the copy in TCRdb shows in-frame clones only, minus some. The sample lists 45,000 to 50,000 clones, 80% to 85% seen once, with around 7.9% in the top ten. Source: CD4+ or CD8+ T cells sorted from blood, taken in a trial of the OX40 agonist ivuxolimab. The receptor source for this set is an adult with an advanced solid tumor such as melanoma, head and neck, liver or kidney cancer. The CDR3 runs from the conserved cysteine through the conserved F or W. The D gene is left open where the match is weak. Some rows have no size entry. The others give once, few or many, or a class for an expanded clone.

V gene	J gene	D gene	clone size	CDR3 DNA	CDR3 protein
TRBV29-1	TRBJ2-7	.	.	TGCAGCGTAGTGGTTGAAGTTCTCGAGCAGTACTTC	CSVVVEVLEQYF
TRBV9	TRBJ2-7	TRBD2	.	TGTGCCAGCAGCGTAGGAGGATCAAGAACTAGCGCCTACGAGCAGTACTTC	CASSVGGSRTSAYEQYF
TRBV15	TRBJ2-7	TRBD1	.	TGTGCCACCAGCAGAGATCCAGGGGGCCCCTACGAGCAGTACTTC	CATSRDPGGPYEQYF
TRBV5-4	TRBJ1-2	.	.	TGTGCCAGCAGCTTGTCGACGGTTAACTATGGCTACACCTTC	CASSLSTVNYGYTF
TRBV2	TRBJ2-1	TRBD1	.	TGTGCCAGCAGTGAATACTGGACAGGGGGGGACAATGAGCAGTTCTTC	CASSEYWTGGDNEQFF
TRBV5-8	TRBJ2-1	TRBD2	.	TGTGCCAGCAGCCCCGGACTAGCGGGATCCTACAATGAGCAGTTCTTC	CASSPGLAGSYNEQFF
TRBV19	TRBJ1-1	.	few	TGTGCCAGTAGTATCACAGGGAGTAGTACTGAAGCTTTCTTT	CASSITGSSTEAFF
TRBV19	TRBJ1-5	.	.	TGTGCCAGTAGTATACTCCCCGATCAGCCCCAGCATTTT	CASSILPDQPQHF
TRBV11-2	TRBJ1-2	.	.	TGTGCCAGCAGCTTTGTCGGACAGACAAGATATGGCTACACCTTC	CASSFVGQTRYGYTF
TRBV7-9	TRBJ1-5	TRBD1	.	TGTGCCAGCAGCTCGGGACAGGGGGAATGGGGTCAGCCCCAGCATTTT	CASSSGQGEWGQPQHF
TRBV29-1	TRBJ1-5	.	.	TGCAGCGTTCTCACCAGTCCCAATCAGCCCCAGCATTTT	CSVLTSPNQPQHF
TRBV27	TRBJ1-4	TRBD1	.	TGTGCCAGCAGGCCCCAGGGGGTCGCTAATGAAAAACTGTTTTTT	CASRPQGVANEKLFF
TRBV7-8	TRBJ2-2	.	.	TGTGCCAGCAGCTTTCTTGGAGGACACACCGGGGAGCTGTTTTTT	CASSFLGGHTGELFF
TRBV15	TRBJ2-7	TRBD2	.	TGTGCCACCAGCAGAGAGGGACTAGCGGGTGCCTACGAGCAGTACTTC	CATSREGLAGAYEQYF
TRBV5-1	TRBJ2-5	.	.	TGCGCCAGCAGCTTGCGGGGGAACCAAGGCCAAGAGACCCAGTACTTC	CASSLRGNQGQETQYF
TRBV29-1	TRBJ2-2	.	.	TGCAGCGTTGTCCTCACAGGAGCAACCGGGGAGCTGTTTTTT	CSVVLTGATGELFF
TRBV29-1	TRBJ2-3	.	once	TGCAGTGCCGTAAGGAGCACAGATACGCAGTATTTT	CSAVRSTDTQYF
TRBV19	TRBJ2-7	TRBD2	.	TGTGCCAGTTCTAACTCCCTCGGACTAGCGGGAGACTACGAGCAGTACTTC	CASSNSLGLAGDYEQYF
TRBV18	TRBJ1-2	.	.	TGTGCCAGCCTAGGACAGTTCGTCTATGGCTACACCTTC	CASLGQFVYGYTF
TRBV10-3	TRBJ1-2	.	many	TGTGCCATCAGTGGGGGGTTAAACAGCTATGGCTACACCTTC	CAISGGLNSYGYTF
TRBV15	TRBJ1-2	.	.	TGTGCCACCAGCAGAGCCCGGATCAGTGGCTACACCTTC	CATSRARISGYTF
TRBV19	TRBJ1-5	.	.	TGTGCCAGTAGTATCGGTCACTATAGCAATCAGCCCCAGCATTTT	CASSIGHYSNQPQHF
TRBV11-2	TRBJ2-5	.	few	TGTGCCAGCAGCTTCAACGGGTATCAAGAGACCCAGTACTTC	CASSFNGYQETQYF
TRBV6-5	TRBJ2-5	.	.	TGTGCCAGCAGTTACGTACCCCTCGGTGAGCAGTACTTC	CASSYVPLGEQYF
TRBV19	TRBJ2-5	TRBD1	.	TGTGCCAGTAGTGGACAGGGCGCCCAAGAGACCCAGTACTTC	CASSGQGAQETQYF
TRBV7-2	TRBJ2-5	.	.	TGTGCCAGCAGCTTAGAATTACGCGAGACCCAGTACTTC	CASSLELRETQYF
TRBV5-4	TRBJ2-1	.	.	TGTGCCAGCAGCTTGGAAACTCGCTCCTACAATGAGCAGTTCTTC	CASSLETRSYNEQFF
TRBV13	TRBJ2-3	TRBD1	once	TGTGCCAGCAGCTTAATGGGACAGGGGGCGCGAGTGATGGATACGCAGTATTTT	CASSLMGQGARVMDTQYF
TRBV30	TRBJ1-1	.	.	TGTGCCTGGAGACGGGTCGACACTGAAGCTTTCTTT	CAWRRVDTEAFF
TRBV7-2	TRBJ1-1	.	.	TGTGCCAGCAGCTCCTATGGCGGGAACGCTGAAGCTTTCTTT	CASSSYGGNAEAFF
TRBV9	TRBJ2-2	.	medium-sized	TGTGCCAGCAGCTCCCTGACTAGGCGCACCGGGGAGCTGTTTTTT	CASSSLTRRTGELFF
TRBV6-6	TRBJ2-7	.	.	TGTGCCAGCAGTAGGACAGACGAGCAGTACTTC	CASSRTDEQYF
TRBV30	TRBJ2-3	.	.	TGTGCCTGGGGAATAGGGACCCCAGATACGCAGTATTTT	CAWGIGTPDTQYF
TRBV7-2	TRBJ1-2	.	.	TGTGCCAGCAGCTTAGTGAGGGGTTTCTACACCTTC	CASSLVRGFYTF